This TCR beta chain comes out of a study of tumor-infiltrating lymphocytes in localized non-small cell lung cancer. Study as a whole: Resected tumor was paired with non-adjacent uninvolved lung from the same patient. Study results and limitations: Technical variation could not be separated from intratumor heterogeneity here. T-cell fraction did not differ between immunotypes IM1 and IM2. Tumor T-cell fraction from TCR sequencing was not associated with recurrence-free survival (p = 0.61).

Clones were read by immunoSEQ multiplex PCR, and TCRdb kept only the in-frame ones, dropping some. The sample gives 4,000 to 6,000 clones, about 70% of which show up once; about 61% is in the top ten. The V and J ends lost 5 bases and 7 bases, in that order; junction bases with no gene match: 11. Germline CDR1 reads MRHNA; CDR2 reads SNTAGT. The CDR3 loop spans 15 amino acids. Comment on this clone: What it recognizes is unknown.

The chain links TRBV6-4 to TRBJ2-1, with 7 bases matching TRBD1. The sequenced material came from lung tumor tissue. This receptor was taken from a human donor with non-small cell lung cancer. In DNA form, the CDR3 reads TGTGCCAGCAGTACCGACAGGGCCTCCCAAAATGAGCAGTTCTTC. The encoded protein is CASSTDRASQNEQFF.